Below, 24 T cell receptor beta chains from the same sample are listed, as sequenced in a study of post-analysis software for immune sequencing data (dated by TCRdb to the mid-2010s). General findings and caveats noted by the study authors: Significantly higher frequencies in patients than in controls were found for roughly five TRBV segments, including TRBV5-6, TRBV5-1 and TRBV20-1.

Their target antigens are unknown. The method was PCR. The listed sequencing device is Illumina HiSeq 2500. Unique molecular identifiers were incorporated into TCR beta cDNA libraries to reduce PCR and sequencing biases. In-frame beta chains were kept once TCRdb had trimmed the public reads at Q25 with fastp and called clones with MiXCR. One record per CDR3 amino acid sequence lists the most common genes and DNA. For this sample there are 750,000 to 950,000 distinct CDR3 sequences; roughly 50% appear just once. Approximately 4.3% of the sample is held by the ten biggest clonotypes. The source material was blood. Source of these receptors: a girl between 5 and 17 years old with multiple sclerosis.

The CDR3 DNA follows: TGCAGTGCTAGAGATCTAAGTCGACTAGCGGGCTATGGTAAGCAGTTCTTC. It translates to CSARDLSRLAGYGKQFF. The V call is TRBV20-1, the J call TRBJ2-1; 10 bases line up with TRBD2. V was pared by 0 bases and J by 11 bases, with 16 bases of the junction left unmatched. This CDR3 spans 17 amino acids. Germline CDR1 DFQATT, CDR2 SNEGSKA (reference sequence).

The gene calls are TRBV14 and TRBJ1-2; TRBD1 agrees at 9 bases. The V and J ends lost 8 bases and 2 bases, in that order; junction bases with no gene match: 12. This CDR3 has 16 amino acids. Germline V gene lookup returns CDR1 SGHDN and CDR2 FVKESK. CDR3 DNA: TGTGCCAGCGGAACAGGGGGCGGCCTCCCCAACTATGGCTACACCTTC. Protein: CASGTGGGLPNYGYTF.

Only one count was recorded for this clonotype. The rearrangement links TRBV10-3 to TRBJ2-1, with 10 nucleotides matching TRBD1. There are 15 residues in the CDR3. Germline CDR1 ENHRY, CDR2 SYGVKD. V gave up 5 bases and J gave up 1 base; unmatched junction bases: 2. The CDR3 region has the DNA TGTGCCATCAGTCAGGGACAGGGGTCCTACAATGAGCAGTTCTTC. Translating gives CAISQGQGSYNEQFF.

This chain connects TRBV29-1 to TRBJ2-7; D is unresolved. The CDR3 has 12 residues. V was clipped by 4 bases and J by 2 bases, with 9 bases between them. CDR1 and CDR2 from the germline V gene are SQVTM and ANQGSEA. The CDR3 loop is CSVGAQAYEQYF. CDR3 nucleotides: TGCAGCGTTGGAGCGCAAGCCTACGAGCAGTACTTC.

This clonotype occurred a few times. The chain carries TRBV29-1 and TRBJ1-4; TRBD1 is a possible D gene (5 bases). This CDR3 has 14 amino acids. Germline-derived CDR1 and CDR2 are SQVTM and ANQGSEA. Trimming stripped 6 bases from V and 5 bases from J, with 16 bases between. CDR3 sequence: CSVATGPPNEKLFF. The CDR3 nucleotides are TGCAGCGTGGCTACGGGACCGCCGAATGAAAAACTGTTTTTT.

The CDR3 coding sequence is TGCAGTGCTAGGGGACCTTCTAGCGGGAGACCCTACGAGCAGTACTTC. It encodes CSARGPSSGRPYEQYF. The chain uses TRBV20-1 and TRBJ2-7; 10 bases are a match to TRBD2. The CDR3 is 16 residues long. Germline assignment: CDR1 DFQATT and CDR2 SNEGSKA (reference sequence). V gave up 3 bases and J gave up 2 bases; unmatched junction bases: 10.

This clonotype was detected a few times. The chain employs TRBV10-3 and TRBJ2-6; TRBD2 might be the D (6 bases). Germline V CDR1 and CDR2: ENHRY, SYGVKD. The CDR3 extends over 15 amino acids. Trimming took off 4 bases at V and 2 bases at J, with 9 bases between the two ends. In DNA, the CDR3 is TGTGCCATCAGTGTCGGAGGGCCTGGGGCCAACGTCCTGACTTTC. Residues: CAISVGGPGANVLTF.

CDR3 protein: CASGLAGTSYEQYF. The CDR3 DNA reads TGTGCCAGCGGACTAGCGGGGACCTCCTACGAGCAGTACTTC. V and J are TRBV18 and TRBJ2-7; 12 bases are shared with TRBD2. Germline V lookup: CDR1 KGHSH, CDR2 LQKENI. J was trimmed by 0 bases and V by 8 bases; bases with no gene match: 2. CDR3 length equals 14 residues.

The chain links TRBV15 to TRBJ2-1; D tentatively fits TRBD1 or TRBD2 (6 bases each). The CDR3 extends over 12 amino acids. Germline CDR1 reads LNHNV; CDR2 reads YYDKDF (reference sequence). The V end lost 4 bases, the J end lost 10 bases, and 11 bases lay between the germline ends. CDR3 loop: CATSTRGGEQFF. DNA for the CDR3: TGTGCCACCAGCACAAGAGGGGGGGAGCAGTTCTTC.

This chain uses TRBV9 with TRBJ1-2; weak D call: TRBD1 (5 bases). The ends were cut back, 0 bases at V and 3 bases at J, with 12 bases in the middle. Germline V gives CDR1 SGDLS, CDR2 YYNGEE. CDR3 length: 15 residues. This CDR3 is CASSVGGQGDYGYTF. In DNA form, the CDR3 reads TGTGCCAGCAGCGTAGGAGGGCAGGGCGACTATGGCTACACCTTC.

The chain joins TRBV6-5 to TRBJ2-7; possibly TRBD1 for D (6 bases). CDR1 and CDR2 (germline): MNHEY, SVGAGI. Trimming stripped 9 bases from V and 3 bases from J, with 15 bases between. The CDR3 loop spans 13 amino acids. The CDR3, as DNA: TGTGCCAGTCAACAGGGAGAAGGCTACGAGCAGTACTTC. Protein product: CASQQGEGYEQYF.

Here the CDR3 reads CASSSRRPSGANVLTF. The CDR3 region has the DNA TGTGCCAGCAGCTCCCGCCGGCCCTCTGGGGCCAACGTCCTGACTTTC. The rearrangement links TRBV7-2 to TRBJ2-6; D is ambiguous. V was clipped by 4 bases and J by 0 bases, with 10 bases between them. Germline values: CDR1 SGHTA, CDR2 FQGNSA. The CDR3 spans 16 residues.

J is TRBJ2-7 and V is TRBV25-1, with 7 bases matching TRBD1. This CDR3 region has 15 residues. CDR1 MGHDK and CDR2 SYGVNS come from the germline V gene. Unmatched junction bases numbered 11, after V lost 6 bases and J lost 3 bases. The CDR3 protein is CASRRTTTGNYEQYF. For the CDR3, the DNA is TGTGCCAGCAGGCGAACTACGACAGGGAACTACGAGCAGTACTTC.

The genes are TRBV3-1 and TRBJ1-2, with D unresolved. The V end was cut by 0 bases, the J end by 4 bases, with 9 bases between. Germline V gene lookup returns CDR1 LGHDT and CDR2 YNNKEL (reference sequence). CDR3 length: 14 residues. The CDR3 loop reads CASSQDRQIYGYTF. CDR3 DNA: TGTGCCAGCAGCCAAGATCGACAAATCTATGGCTACACCTTC.

CDR3 coding DNA: TGTGCCAGCAGTTGGACCCCTGTTGGGAACACTGAAGCTTTCTTT. Protein product: CASSWTPVGNTEAFF. V gene TRBV12-3 or TRBV12-4 combines with J gene TRBJ1-1; D gene unclear. The CDR3 covers 15 residues. The germline V and J ends were trimmed by 4 bases and 1 base, with 13 bases remaining between them.

V is TRBV4-2 and J is TRBJ2-3; the D gene is possibly TRBD2 (5 bases). V shed 4 bases and J shed 4 bases, with 27 bases lying between them. From germline, CDR1 is LGHNA and CDR2 YNFKEQ. The length of the CDR3 is 19 residues. CDR3 coding DNA: TGTGCCAGCAGCCGACTCGAAGAGAAGAGGGTGTTGCGACCAGATACGCAGTATTTT. Translating gives CASSRLEEKRVLRPDTQYF.

The rearrangement uses TRBV12-3 or TRBV12-4 and TRBJ2-3; D may match TRBD1 or TRBD2 (6 bases each). Trimming took 0 bases from V and 1 from J, leaving 14 bases between them. The CDR3 consists of 17 residues. The CDR3 DNA sequence: TGTGCCAGCAGTTTAGCGCATCCGGGGGCCCGCACAGATACGCAGTATTTT. The encoded protein is CASSLAHPGARTDTQYF.

The chain couples TRBV12-3 or TRBV12-4 to TRBJ1-2; possible D gene TRBD1, 5 bases. With 3 bases removed from V and 6 bases from J, the gap between germline ends came to 11 bases. This CDR3 has 13 residues. This CDR3 reads CASSFAGRDGYTF. The DNA of the CDR3 is TGTGCCAGCAGTTTTGCAGGGCGGGATGGCTACACCTTC.

This clonotype has just a few counts. V is TRBV20-1 and J is TRBJ2-3; 7 bases agree with TRBD2. V lost 1 base to trimming and J lost 0 bases; unmatched junction nucleotides: 4. The CDR3 sequence is 15 residues long. Germline V gives CDR1 DFQATT, CDR2 SNEGSKA (reference sequence). For the CDR3, the DNA is TGCAGTGCTAGAGGGAAGCGGGGCAGCACAGATACGCAGTATTTT. Amino acids: CSARGKRGSTDTQYF.

This clonotype was counted a few times. In DNA form, the CDR3 reads TGTGCCAGCACCCGGGGAGGCGAGGGGACCCAGTACTTC. This encodes CASTRGGEGTQYF. The chain combines TRBV6-1 with TRBJ2-7, with D tentatively TRBD2 (6 bases). The J call could be wrong; TRBJ2-5 is a better fit for the DNA end. Germline V gene lookup returns CDR1 MNHNS and CDR2 SASEGT. This CDR3 has 13 residues.

V gene TRBV12-3 or TRBV12-4 combines with J gene TRBJ1-2, with 7 bases identical to TRBD1. V dropped 4 bases and J dropped 6; count of bases not matched to a gene: 14. The CDR3 length is 16 residues. The chain's CDR3 is CASSSDQGQPWDGYTF. Here the CDR3 DNA reads TGTGCCAGCAGTTCAGACCAGGGACAGCCCTGGGATGGCTACACCTTC.

The chain carries TRBV20-1 and TRBJ2-4, with TRBD1 identical over 8 bases. The J call may be in error: the DNA end matches TRBJ2-7 better. This CDR3 has 15 residues. The germline V gene encodes CDR1 DFQATT and CDR2 SNEGSKA (reference sequence). The CDR3 loop is CSATHTGTGTYEQYF. CDR3 DNA: TGCAGTGCCACCCATACCGGGACAGGAACCTACGAGCAGTACTTC.

This clonotype has more than one count but fewer than ten. The chain has TRBV20-1 and TRBJ2-1; perhaps TRBD2 as D (6 bases). The length of the CDR3 is 16 residues. The germline V and J ends were trimmed by 0 bases and 4 bases, with 16 bases remaining between them. CDR1 DFQATT and CDR2 SNEGSKA come from the germline V gene (reference sequence). The CDR3 spells CSARDLTSQFYNEQFF. The CDR3 region has the DNA TGCAGTGCTAGAGATCTAACTAGCCAGTTTTACAATGAGCAGTTCTTC.

This clonotype came up a few times. The V and J genes are TRBV29-1 and TRBJ1-2; possible D gene TRBD1, 5 bases. CDR3 size: 11 residues. Germline V gene lookup returns CDR1 SQVTM and CDR2 ANQGSEA. In nucleotides, the CDR3 is TGCAGTGCCAGAGGGACCTATGGCTACACCTTC. It is translated as CSARGTYGYTF.